These T cell receptor beta chains were read from a single sample in a study of a mutant IDH1 vaccine in newly diagnosed glioma. Sequencing was performed with immunoSEQ multiplex PCR; in TCRdb, only in-frame clones are kept and a portion is missing. The sample yields approximately 41,000 clones, less than 95% seen once. For these receptors, no antigen is known. The sample in question was PBMCs, obtained from a glioma patient whose treatment included an IDH1 peptide vaccine. The receptors come from a man aged 45-65 years with glioma. Each CDR3 is given with its conserved first and last residue. Fields, in order: D gene, clone size, J gene, V gene, CDR3 DNA, CDR3 protein. D genes are given only for firm matches. The listing skips clone size in some rows; elsewhere it reads once, few, many or a size class.

>TRBD1|-|TRBJ2-7|TRBV27
TGTGCCAGCTCGCGCGGACAGGGGGCAATCTTC
CASSRGQGAIF
>-|-|TRBJ2-4|TRBV4-1
TGCGCCAGCAGCCAAGGGCTTCTTTTGGGTACCGCCAAAAACATTCAGTACTTC
CASSQGLLLGTAKNIQYF
>TRBD1|-|TRBJ1-4|TRBV19
TGTGCCAGTAGTATAATCGGGACAGGGGATAATGAAAAACTGTTTTTT
CASSIIGTGDNEKLFF
>-|-|TRBJ2-4|TRBV15
TGTGCCACCAGCAGAGATTCGAATTACATTCAGTACTTC
CATSRDSNYIQYF
>TRBD1|once|TRBJ1-2|TRBV9
TGTGCCAGCAGCGAACAGGGGTTCCGCTATGGCTACACCTTC
CASSEQGFRYGYTF
>-|-|TRBJ1-6|TRBV19
TGTGCCAGGGGGTGGGAGAATTCACCCCTCCACTTT
CARGWENSPLHF
>TRBD2|-|TRBJ2-2|TRBV5-1
TGCGCCAGCAGCTTGCTTGGGACTAGCGGGAGGGCCTACACCGGGGAGCTGTTTTTT
CASSLLGTSGRAYTGELFF
>-|-|TRBJ2-7|TRBV27
TGTGCCAGCAGTCTCCCCCGGGACCAGAGCTCCTACGAGCAGTACTTC
CASSLPRDQSSYEQYF
>-|-|TRBJ2-2|TRBV4-1
TGCGCCAGCAGCCAAGAAGGCAGGATGTTGAACACCGGGGAGCTGTTTTTT
CASSQEGRMLNTGELFF
>TRBD2|-|TRBJ2-5|TRBV5-4
TGTGCCAGCAGCTCCCAAGGACTAGAACAAGAGACCCAGTACTTC
CASSSQGLEQETQYF
>TRBD1|-|TRBJ1-5|TRBV2
TGTGCCAGTGACAGGGACAACGGGGAGCCCCAGCATTTT
CASDRDNGEPQHF
>-|-|TRBJ1-3|TRBV4-1
TGCGCCAGCAGCGACGGGGCCAGAACGGCGGGAAACACCATATATTTT
CASSDGARTAGNTIYF
>TRBD1|-|TRBJ1-1|TRBV6-6
TGTGCCAGCACCCCGGGACAGGGCTCACGAGCTTTCTTT
CASTPGQGSRAFF
>TRBD1|once|TRBJ1-2|TRBV19
TGTGCCAGTAGTCGACAGGGGAGCTATGGCTACACCTTC
CASSRQGSYGYTF
>-|-|TRBJ2-1|TRBV7-8
TGTGCCAGCAGCTTAAGTGAGGGTATTCTGAATGAGCAGTTCTTC
CASSLSEGILNEQFF
>TRBD1|-|TRBJ1-2|TRBV6-5
TGTGCCAGCAGCCGCGCGGGACAGGAGGGCTATGGCTACACCTTC
CASSRAGQEGYGYTF
>-|-|TRBJ2-7|TRBV2
TGTGCCAGCAGCGCACTAGGGTCCTACGAGCAGTACTTC
CASSALGSYEQYF
>-|-|TRBJ2-7|TRBV6-6
TGTGCCAGCAGTTTTCGGGACTTAGCCTACGAGCAGTACTTC
CASSFRDLAYEQYF
>TRBD2|-|TRBJ2-1|TRBV19
TGTGCCAGTAGCCCTACTAGCGAAGCCTACAATGAGCAGTTCTTC
CASSPTSEAYNEQFF
>-|-|TRBJ2-5|TRBV4-1
TGCGCCAGCAGCCAAGATCTGGACAGCCAAGAGACCCAGTACTTC
CASSQDLDSQETQYF
>TRBD1|-|TRBJ1-3|TRBV25-1
TGTGCCAGCACCCTAACAGGGGTCGGAAACACCATATATTTT
CASTLTGVGNTIYF
>TRBD1|-|TRBJ2-1|TRBV13
TGTGCCAGCAGCTTAACCCAGCAGGGGGCCGTACTCTATGAGCAGTTCTTC
CASSLTQQGAVLYEQFF
>TRBD1|-|TRBJ2-2|TRBV7-9
TGTGCCAGCAGCAGCCGGGACAGGGGGACGGCCTTGAACACCGGGGAGCTGTTTTTT
CASSSRDRGTALNTGELFF
>-|once|TRBJ2-3|TRBV30
TGTGCCTGGAGTGTCGGGAGCACAGATACGCAGTATTTT
CAWSVGSTDTQYF
>TRBD1|-|TRBJ1-1|TRBV5-1
TGCGCCAGCAGCGTAAGGGACAGGGCAGAAGCTTTCTTT
CASSVRDRAEAFF
>-|-|TRBJ2-7|TRBV7-9
TGTGCCAGCAGCCGCGACACGAGCTACGAGCAGTACTTC
CASSRDTSYEQYF
>-|-|TRBJ2-7|TRBV10-2
TGCGCCAGCAGCCGAGCCTACGAGCAGTACTTC
CASSRAYEQYF
>-|-|TRBJ1-1|TRBV5-4
TGTGCCAGCAGCGTCGGGACACGACTAGACAACACTGAAGCTTTCTTT
CASSVGTRLDNTEAFF
>-|-|TRBJ1-1|TRBV11-2
TGTGCCAGCAGCATCAATGAGAACACTGAAGCTTTCTTT
CASSINENTEAFF
>-|-|TRBJ2-3|TRBV7-3
TGTGCCAGCAGCGCAGGACTCATCACAGATACGCAGTATTTT
CASSAGLITDTQYF
>TRBD1|-|TRBJ1-4|TRBV5-1
TGCGCCAGCAGCCTGACCGGACAGGGGGCTGAAAAACTGTTTTTT
CASSLTGQGAEKLFF
>-|once|TRBJ2-1|TRBV5-4
TGTGCCAGCAGCTTGGGGGGAGCTGCGGGGACCAATGAGCAGTTCTTC
CASSLGGAAGTNEQFF
>TRBD1|-|TRBJ2-7|TRBV19
TGTGCCAGTAGTATGGGACAGGGTTACGAGCAGTACTTC
CASSMGQGYEQYF
>-|-|TRBJ2-5|TRBV29-1
TGCAGCGTTACCGGGAACCAAGAGACCCAGTACTTC
CSVTGNQETQYF
>-|-|TRBJ2-7|TRBV7-2
TGTGCCAGCAGTTGGCTAGCCACGGGGCACGAGCAGTACTTC
CASSWLATGHEQYF
>-|few|TRBJ1-5|TRBV28
TGTGCCAGCAGTACCCCAGGGTTTAGCAATCAGCCCCAGCATTTT
CASSTPGFSNQPQHF
>TRBD1|-|TRBJ1-2|TRBV9
TGTGCCAGCAGCGTAGAACAGGGGACGGGAGGCTACACCTTC
CASSVEQGTGGYTF
>-|-|TRBJ1-3|TRBV19
TGTGCCAGTAGTATACGTTCTCGCTCTGGAAACACCATATATTTT
CASSIRSRSGNTIYF
>TRBD1|-|TRBJ1-2|TRBV5-6
TGTGCCAGCAGCTTGGCCCGTGGGGGACAGGGGGTCCCATGGTATGGCTACACCTTC
CASSLARGGQGVPWYGYTF
>-|-|TRBJ2-7|TRBV5-6
TGTGCCAGCAGATTAGCCAGGGGCGGCGACGAGCAGTACTTC
CASRLARGGDEQYF
>-|-|TRBJ1-1|TRBV19
TGTGCCAGTAAGCCTCAGGGGAACACTGAAGCTTTCTTT
CASKPQGNTEAFF
>TRBD1|-|TRBJ1-6|TRBV11-2
TGTGCCAGCAGCCCAACTTACAGGGGGCTGAATTCACCCCTCCACTTT
CASSPTYRGLNSPLHF
>-|once|TRBJ1-5|TRBV5-1
TGCGCCAGCAGCTGGTCGGGGGCGAGCAATCAGCCCCAGCATTTT
CASSWSGASNQPQHF
>TRBD1|-|TRBJ1-5|TRBV27
TGTGCCAGCAGTTGGGACAGTAATCAGCCCCAGCATTTT
CASSWDSNQPQHF
>-|-|TRBJ2-2|TRBV7-3
TGTGCCAGCAGCCCCGCTCGGGAATCCGGGGAGCTGTTTTTT
CASSPARESGELFF
>TRBD2|-|TRBJ2-7|TRBV7-6
TGTGCCAGCAGCTTAGTGGCTAGCGGGGGGGCCAGCGAGCAGTACTTC
CASSLVASGGASEQYF
>-|-|TRBJ1-1|TRBV30
TGTGCCTGGAGTGTATTAGCTGAAGCTTTCTTT
CAWSVLAEAFF
>TRBD1|-|TRBJ2-2|TRBV7-6
TGTGCCAGCAGCCCCGGGACAGCCGTCACCGGGGAGCTGTTTTTT
CASSPGTAVTGELFF
>-|once|TRBJ1-3|TRBV5-1
TGCGCCAGCAGGCCCGCGACAAAAAACTCTGGAAACACCATATATTTT
CASRPATKNSGNTIYF
>-|-|TRBJ1-2|TRBV18
TGTGCCAGCTCACCACCGATGGTCCCCGGAGGGTATGGCTACACCTTC
CASSPPMVPGGYGYTF
>-|-|TRBJ2-3|TRBV30
TGTGCCTGGACAGGAGATACGCAGTATTTT
CAWTGDTQYF
>TRBD2|-|TRBJ2-5|TRBV29-1
TGCAGCGTTGAAGATCCTAGCGGGGGACCCCTTGAGACCCAGTACTTC
CSVEDPSGGPLETQYF